A single sample is the source of the 21 T cell receptor beta chains below, sequenced in a study of response to subunit inactivated influenza vaccine. TCRdb redid the calling of the RT-PCR reads with MiXCR, one entry per CDR3 protein. The sample has 600,000 to 850,000 distinct CDR3 sequences, 14% seen once; the top ten hold 7.6%. Sequencing used PBMCs from blood, obtained less than 15 days before vaccination. These receptors were collected from a man aged 45-65 years who received an inactivated influenza vaccine.

V and J are TRBV13 and TRBJ2-5, with 14 bases matching TRBD2. The trim removed 4 bases at V and 5 bases at J, leaving 6 bases unmatched. The CDR3 spans 16 residues. Looked up from germline, CDR1 is PRHDT and CDR2 is FYEKMQ (reference sequence). The CDR3, as DNA: TGTGCCAGCAGCTCACCCGGGACTAGCGGGAGCGAGACCCAGTACTTC. This gives the protein CASSSPGTSGSETQYF.

The V and J genes are TRBV28 and TRBJ1-1; a weak D match, TRBD1 (6 bases). The CDR3 contains 16 residues. The V end lost 4 bases, the J end lost 0 bases, and 15 bases lay between the germline ends. The germline CDR1 and CDR2 sequences are MDHEN and SYDVKM. The CDR3 sequence: CASSSVRTELNTEAFF. The CDR3 nucleotides are TGTGCCAGCAGTTCGGTTCGGACAGAATTGAACACTGAAGCTTTCTTT. Supplemented by reference TRBV28 and TRBJ1-1, the full variable domain reads DVKVTQSSRYLVKRTGEKVFLECVQDMDHENMFWYRQDPGLGLRLIYFSYDVKMKEKGDIPEGYSVSREKKERFSLILESASTNQTSMYLCASSSVRTELNTEAFFGQGTRLTVV.

This clonotype turned up a few times. The CDR3 reads CASREGLGREEETQYF. CDR3 DNA sequence: TGTGCCAGCAGGGAAGGACTGGGCAGGGAGGAGGAGACCCAGTACTTC. The V gene is TRBV9, the J gene TRBJ2-5, with D possibly being TRBD2 (6 bases). The CDR3 spans 16 residues. Trimming cost V 5 bases and J 5 bases, with 22 bases left between them. Germline assignment: CDR1 SGDLS and CDR2 YYNGEE.

This clonotype was counted between two and nine times. The chain employs TRBV27 and TRBJ2-4; D perhaps matches TRBD1 (5 bases). Trimming removed 5 bases from V and 4 bases from J, with 9 bases in between. The germline gives CDR1 MNHEY, CDR2 SMNVEV (reference sequence). This CDR3 region has 13 residues. This CDR3 is CASSQTEKNIQYF. The CDR3 nucleotides read TGTGCCAGCAGTCAGACAGAAAAAAACATTCAGTACTTC.

This sequence joins TRBV5-1 and TRBJ2-3; 7 bases agree with TRBD1. This CDR3 is built from 15 residues. In germline, CDR1 is SGHRS, CDR2 YFSETQ. The V and J ends lost 1 base and 2 bases, in that order; junction bases with no gene match: 4. CDR3: CASSLWGQNTDTQYF. In nucleotides, the CDR3 is TGCGCCAGCAGCTTGTGGGGACAGAACACAGATACGCAGTATTTT. The whole variable domain, filled in from reference TRBV5-1 and TRBJ2-3, reads KAGVTQTPRYLIKTRGQQVTLSCSPISGHRSVSWYQQTPGQGLQFLFEYFSETQRNKGNFPGRFSGRQFSNSRSEMNVSTLELGDSALYLCASSLWGQNTDTQYFGPGTRLTVL.

The chain carries TRBV7-3 and TRBJ2-4, with 8 bases fitting TRBD2. Germline assignment: CDR1 SGHTA and CDR2 FQGTGA. The CDR3 totals 17 residues. Losses at the gene ends were 2 bases for V and 3 bases for J; bases not matched to a gene: 9. The CDR3 reads CASSLGGSGIGKNIQYF. The CDR3 nucleotides read TGTGCCAGCAGCTTAGGTGGTAGCGGGATAGGCAAAAACATTCAGTACTTC.

The chain links TRBV4-1 to TRBJ2-1; 7 positions agree with TRBD2. The CDR3 sequence is 16 residues long. V lost 4 bases to trimming and J lost 7 bases; unmatched junction nucleotides: 13. Germline CDR1 MGHRA, CDR2 YSYEKL. In DNA form, the CDR3 reads TGCGCCAGCAGCCCCTTCTTGGGGGGGGAGGGTAATGAGCAGTTCTTC. As protein: CASSPFLGGEGNEQFF.

The CDR3: CASSLAGTEQYF. The DNA for the CDR3 is TGTGCCAGCAGTTTAGCGGGGACCGAGCAGTACTTC. The V gene is TRBV12-3 or TRBV12-4, the J gene TRBJ2-7; perhaps D is TRBD1 or TRBD2 (5 bases each). The CDR3 runs 12 residues. V was cut by 0 bases and J by 6 bases, with 6 bases left in between.

This clonotype was picked up a small number of times. This chain links TRBV7-8 with TRBJ2-1; 15 bases agree with TRBD2. This CDR3 has 19 residues. With 5 bases clipped from V and 9 bases from J, the junction kept 17 bases outside the gene matches. Germline V lookup: CDR1 SGHVS, CDR2 FQNEAQ. In DNA, the CDR3 is TGTGCCAGCAGCGGGGACGGGACTAGCGGGGGGCTGGATGGTTTTGAGCAGTTCTTC. Translation: CASSGDGTSGGLDGFEQFF.

The sample holds many counts of this clonotype. The J gene is TRBJ2-7, the V gene TRBV7-2; 9 bases line up with TRBD2. V was clipped by 0 bases and J by 0 bases; unmatched bases: 3. In germline, CDR1 is SGHTA, CDR2 FQGNSA. CDR3 size: 16 residues. CDR3 protein: CASSLALAGTSYEQYF. The CDR3 DNA follows: TGTGCCAGCAGCTTAGCGCTAGCGGGGACCTCCTACGAGCAGTACTTC.

The chain employs TRBV7-2 and TRBJ2-7; TRBD1 aligns across 7 bases. Germline loops: CDR1 SGHTA, CDR2 FQGNSA. The CDR3 spans 14 residues. The J segment lost 3 bases and the V segment lost 5 bases, leaving 7 bases of the junction unmatched. CDR3 protein: CASSPDRVRYEQYF. The CDR3 region has the DNA TGTGCCAGCAGCCCAGACAGGGTTCGCTACGAGCAGTACTTC.

The chain employs TRBV20-1 and TRBJ2-3; 14 nucleotides line up with TRBD2. The CDR3 has 21 amino acids. Germline V gene sequence: CDR1 DFQATT, CDR2 SNEGSKA (reference sequence). V lost 6 bases to trimming and J lost 2 bases; unmatched junction nucleotides: 22. CDR3: CSAPPSKTSGGVSRFTDTQYF. DNA of the CDR3: TGCAGTGCGCCGCCCTCAAAGACTAGCGGGGGGGTGTCGCGATTCACAGATACGCAGTATTTT.

V and J are TRBV5-1 and TRBJ2-3; D gene uncertain. The CDR3 has 14 residues. V shed 3 bases and J shed 0 bases, with 8 bases lying between them. The germline V gene has CDR1 SGHRS and CDR2 YFSETQ. CDR3 loop: CASSSERSTDTQYF. The CDR3 DNA sequence: TGCGCCAGCAGCTCCGAGAGGAGCACAGATACGCAGTATTTT.

The table lists this clonotype with many counts. This chain links TRBV15 with TRBJ2-2; possible D gene TRBD2, 5 bases. The CDR3 runs to 15 residues. V lost 0 bases and J 6 bases, leaving 11 bases between the germline ends. Germline loops: CDR1 LNHNV, CDR2 YYDKDF (reference sequence). The CDR3 region is CATSRERGFPGELFF. The CDR3 bases are TGTGCCACCAGCAGAGAGAGAGGGTTCCCCGGGGAGCTGTTTTTT.

This clonotype was counted a few times. This chain links TRBV28 with TRBJ2-7; weak D call: TRBD1 (6 bases). V lost 7 bases, J lost 4 bases, and 17 bases lay in between. In germline, CDR1 is MDHEN, CDR2 SYDVKM. CDR3 length: 14 residues. CDR3 residues: CASKPTGQGYEQYF. CDR3 in DNA: TGTGCCAGCAAGCCCACGGGGCAGGGGTACGAGCAGTACTTC.

V and J are TRBV20-1 and TRBJ2-1; D remains unclear. Germline lookup yields CDR1 DFQATT and CDR2 SNEGSKA (reference sequence). V was trimmed by 0 bases and J by 9 bases, leaving 12 bases between them. The CDR3 has 13 residues. The CDR3 DNA reads TGCAGTGCTAGAGATCAGCGAGGACCTGAGCAGTTCTTC. Protein product: CSARDQRGPEQFF.

The V call is TRBV6-1, the J call TRBJ1-4; D is undetermined. CDR1 MNHNS and CDR2 SASEGT come from the germline V gene. V shed 7 bases and J shed 4 bases, with 13 bases lying between them. This CDR3 region has 14 residues. The CDR3 region is CASTGRGRNEKLFF. CDR3 nucleotides: TGTGCCAGCACCGGGCGAGGGCGTAATGAAAAACTGTTTTTT.

A few counts support this clonotype. The chain combines TRBV29-1 with TRBJ2-1; 10 bases align to TRBD2. The CDR3 has 13 amino acids. Germline CDR1 is SQVTM and CDR2 is ANQGSEA. V was pared by 8 bases and J by 4 bases, with 5 bases of the junction left unmatched. CDR3 sequence (DNA): TGCAGCCACTTTAGCGGGAGGTACAATGAGCAGTTCTTC. Its protein product is CSHFSGRYNEQFF.

This clonotype was counted only a few times. The V and J genes are TRBV12-5 and TRBJ2-2; 9 nucleotides agree with TRBD1. Germline V gene sequence: CDR1 LGHNT, CDR2 FRNRAP. Losses at the gene ends were 6 bases for V and 2 bases for J; bases not matched to a gene: 4. This CDR3 has 15 residues. CDR3 nucleotides: TGTGCTAGTGGACGGACAGGGGATAACACCGGGGAGCTGTTTTTT. This encodes CASGRTGDNTGELFF. The whole variable domain, remainder taken from reference TRBV12-5 and TRBJ2-2, is DARVTQTPRHKVTEMGQEVTMRCQPILGHNTVFWYRQTMMQGLELLAYFRNRAPLDDSGMPKDRFSAEMPDATLATLKIQPSEPRDSAVYFCASGRTGDNTGELFFGEGSRLTVL.

The rearrangement links TRBV13 to TRBJ2-1; D tentatively fits TRBD1 or TRBD2 (5 bases each). Germline V gene sequence: CDR1 PRHDT, CDR2 FYEKMQ (reference sequence). Between the trimmed V and J ends, which lost 2 bases and 1 base, there was a span of 15 bases. The CDR3 sequence is 17 residues long. As DNA, the CDR3 is TGTGCCAGCAGCTTACGGTCGGGGCGGCCTTCCTACAATGAGCAGTTCTTC. This codes for CASSLRSGRPSYNEQFF. The variable domain in full, with the rest retrieved from reference TRBV13 and TRBJ2-1, is AAGVIQSPRHLIKEKRETATLKCYPIPRHDTVYWYQQGPGQDPQFLISFYEKMQSDKGSIPDRFSAQQFSDYHSELNMSSLELGDSALYFCASSLRSGRPSYNEQFFGPGTRLTVL.

This clonotype was detected a few times. The chain joins TRBV12-3 or TRBV12-4 to TRBJ1-2; 8 bases are a match to TRBD1. This CDR3 has 15 residues. With V trimmed by 4 bases and J by 5 bases, 9 bases remained unmatched. The CDR3: CASSYGRGRKYGYTF. The CDR3 DNA is TGTGCCAGCAGTTACGGCAGGGGGCGAAAGTATGGCTACACCTTC.